A single TCR beta chain is shown here with its context. Its specific antigen is unknown. No quality values exist for individual bases; no much larger clone is one base distant. In the germline V gene, CDR1 corresponds to MNHEY and CDR2 to SVGAGI. Deletion took 4 bases off V and 5 bases off J, with a span of 9 bases between the germline ends. The CDR3 runs 13 amino acids, cysteine and phenylalanine included. Only the CDR3 DNA is retained, 39 bases long and in frame from the first base. The donors were included in the validation cohort of over a hundred subjects, a group kept apart from the roughly 670-subject first cohort. The library relied on the immunoSEQ multiplex PCR assay. In the original analysis: A statistical classification framework was built to diagnose cytomegalovirus status from the catalog of TCR beta chain sequences. TCRdb retrieved this table from immuneACCESS and kept in-frame rearrangements only. Not all clones are present; in checked studies, unresolved V genes account for under half, and no reason is known for the remainder. V, J and clone size reflect that table, while D and trimming were determined from the DNA. Within this sample are 50,000 to 70,000 clones, with around 95% of them counted one time only. The ten largest account for approximately 5% of the sample.

This entry is derived from a study of cytomegalovirus exposure and HLA in healthy donors (dated by TCRdb to between 2016 and 2019). Context from the whole study: A later analysis indicated that the 120 or so validation repertoires were generated on the platform also employed for the 650 to 850 repertoires of the first cohort. The study aimed to test whether signatures of past pathogen exposure could be identified by cataloging public T cell receptors. Besides the first cohort of approximately 710 subjects, a separate validation cohort made up of 120 different subjects was used. High-throughput TCR immunosequencing, statistical association of individual TCRs with disease status, and machine learning were combined to predict cytomegalovirus infection status.

What the authors observed across the whole study: The study gave a list of 150 to 200 TCR beta chains associated with cytomegalovirus. It was suggested by the authors that the approach could potentially be generalized to other disease states and immunological phenotypes. Most TCR sequences were observed very rarely across donors, whereas some public TCRs were present in many individuals. In a later analysis, TCRs clustered in the first cohort were found to also tend to co-occur in the roughly 110 validation repertoires, with 94% of cluster scores above 0. A few of the identified cytomegalovirus-associated TCR beta chains were confirmed in vitro to be specific for cytomegalovirus antigens. The classifier was reported to diagnose cytomegalovirus status with high specificity and sensitivity in both the original cohort and the validation cohort. A later analysis had no HLA typing for the validation cohort, so co-occurrence there was scored across all 120 repertoires.

Recombination connected TRBV6-5 to TRBJ1-5; TRBD1 might be the D gene, on 5 matching bases. The receptor was derived from a woman aged 18-30 years in good health and CMV-seropositive. The sample taken for sequencing was PBMCs. The bases are TGTGCCAGCAGTTCCGCGGGGGATCAGCCCCAGCATTTT. It codes for CASSSAGDQPQHF.